This T cell receptor beta chain comes out of a study of blood T cell repertoires in COVID-19 (dated by TCRdb to the early 2020s). For the wider study: Samples covering the acute and convalescent phases of COVID-19 were provided by collaborators in the United States, Italy and Spain. Where available, HLA class I and class II types were obtained from metadata supplied by the sample provider rather than from assay-based typing. A freely available public database, intended as a resource for researchers studying the immune response to SARS-CoV-2, is where the repertoires were released. A de-identified subject ID, COVID-19 status, age in years and sex were almost always included in the sample metadata. Deeply sampled blood TCRbeta repertoires from subjects exposed to, actively infected with, or recovered from COVID-19 were included in the dataset. The samples were drawn from the first 160 participants of the ongoing ImmuneRACE study and from some 1,300 subjects provided by 6 global collaborators. The prospective study material was composed of cDNA or gDNA derived from T cells, B-cell-depleted T cells, or PBMCs. What the study reported, not specific to this receptor: Clinical and demographic metadata were provided uncurated, with the amount varying by source and participant.

As encoded in the germline V gene, CDR1 is SGHRS while CDR2 is YFSETQ. Spanning cysteine to phenylalanine, the CDR3 consists of 16 amino acids. CDR3 DNA is the only sequence kept; it has 48 bases, read in frame from the first base. Trimming removed 3 bases from V and 3 bases from J; the gene matches leave 6 bases unexplained. TCRbeta CDR3 regions were amplified from genomic DNA by means of the immunoSEQ Assay, a bias-controlled multiplex PCR. On the authors' methods: Within the assay, amplification of reference gene primers was used to estimate how many nucleated cells each sample contained. To quantify the absolute abundance of each unique TCRbeta CDR3 rearrangement, sequence reads were collapsed and filtered. Productive Simpson clonality was computed per sample as the square root of Simpson's diversity index over productive rearrangements. The clones in this table, taken by TCRdb from immuneACCESS, are in-frame only. Not every clone is retained; where verified, under half of the shortfall comes from an unresolved V gene, and the cause of the rest is unknown. D and trimming come from the DNA, and the V and J calls and clone size come from that table. This sample lists approximately 300,000 clones; under 90% were detected once. About 5% of the sample is held by the ten biggest clonotypes.

Participants in the prospective study were aged about 18 to 90 years, lived in approximately 26 United States geographic areas, and enrolled through a virtual design. In the prospective study, participants were assigned to cohorts based on the clinical history participants reported in a screening survey and a study questionnaire. For ImmuneRACE Cohort 3, a participant was defined as recovered based on two consecutive negative NP/OP PCR tests, clearance by a healthcare professional, or resolution of symptoms. Mobile phlebotomists in the prospective study collected whole blood, serum and a nasopharyngeal or oropharyngeal swab from every participant. Prospective study participants could optionally give additional blood draws and questionnaires over an approximately two-month period. Before DNA extraction, prospective study blood samples were shipped either frozen or at room temperature. This clone was picked up one time. No cognate antigen has been identified for it. No base quality information exists; no much larger clone differs at one position.

The chain is encoded by TRBV5-1 joined to TRBJ2-2; a stretch of 9 junction bases matches TRBD2. The specimen was PBMCs or T cells enriched from blood (not recorded which). The receptor comes from a man between 60 and 75 years old who had recovered from COVID-19. The CDR3 region has the sequence CASSSGVAGDTGELFF. Here is the DNA: TGCGCCAGCAGCTCGGGGGTAGCGGGAGACACCGGGGAGCTGTTTTTT. When the CDR3 is completed using the reference TRBV5-1 and TRBJ2-2 genes on either side, the full variable domain is KAGVTQTPRYLIKTRGQQVTLSCSPISGHRSVSWYQQTPGQGLQFLFEYFSETQRNKGNFPGRFSGRQFSNSRSEMNVSTLELGDSALYLCASSSGVAGDTGELFFGEGSRLTVL.